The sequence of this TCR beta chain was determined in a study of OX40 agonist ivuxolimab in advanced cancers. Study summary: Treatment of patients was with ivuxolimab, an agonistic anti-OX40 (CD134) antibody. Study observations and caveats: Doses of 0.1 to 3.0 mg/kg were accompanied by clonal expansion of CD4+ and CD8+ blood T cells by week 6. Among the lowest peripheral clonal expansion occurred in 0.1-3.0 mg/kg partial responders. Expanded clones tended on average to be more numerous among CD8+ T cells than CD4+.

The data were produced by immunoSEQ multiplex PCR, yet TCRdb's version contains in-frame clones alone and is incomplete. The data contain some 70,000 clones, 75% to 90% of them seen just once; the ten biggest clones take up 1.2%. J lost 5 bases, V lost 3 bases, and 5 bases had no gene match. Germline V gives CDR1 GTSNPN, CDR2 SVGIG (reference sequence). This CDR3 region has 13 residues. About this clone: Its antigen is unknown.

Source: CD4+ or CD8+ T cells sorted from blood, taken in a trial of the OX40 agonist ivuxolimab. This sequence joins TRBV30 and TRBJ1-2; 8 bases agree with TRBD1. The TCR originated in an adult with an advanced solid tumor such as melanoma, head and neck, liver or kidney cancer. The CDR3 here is CAWSGQGTYGYTF. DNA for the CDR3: TGTGCCTGGAGCGGACAGGGAACGTATGGCTACACCTTC.